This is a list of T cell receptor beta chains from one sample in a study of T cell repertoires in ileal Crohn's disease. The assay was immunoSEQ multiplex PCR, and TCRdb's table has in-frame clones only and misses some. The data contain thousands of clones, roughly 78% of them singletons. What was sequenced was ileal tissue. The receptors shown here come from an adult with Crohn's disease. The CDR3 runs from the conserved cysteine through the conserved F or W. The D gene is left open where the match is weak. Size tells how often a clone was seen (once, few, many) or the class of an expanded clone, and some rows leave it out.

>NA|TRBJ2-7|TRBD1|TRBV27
TGTGCCAGTACGACAGGGAGCTCCTACGAGCAGTACTTC
CASTTGSSYEQYF
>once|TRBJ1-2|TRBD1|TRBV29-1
TGCAGCGCCTCTAAAACAGGGGACTATGGCTACACCTTC
CSASKTGDYGYTF
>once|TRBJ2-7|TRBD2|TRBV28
TGTGCCAGCAGTTCCTTAGCGGGGGGGCTTCATTACGAGCAGTACTTC
CASSSLAGGLHYEQYF
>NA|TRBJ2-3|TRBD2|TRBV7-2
TGTGCCAGCAGCTCAGCGGGGACCACAGATACGCAGTATTTT
CASSSAGTTDTQYF
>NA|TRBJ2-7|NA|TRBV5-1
TGCGCCAGCAGCTTGGAGGGGGGACCCTACGAGCAGTACTTC
CASSLEGGPYEQYF
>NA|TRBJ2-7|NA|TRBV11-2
TGTGCCAGCAGCTTAAGTCCAAACCACTACGAGCAGTACTTC
CASSLSPNHYEQYF
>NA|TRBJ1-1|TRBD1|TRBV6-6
TGTGCCAGCAGTTACAGCCAGGGGGTCGGAGGCACTGAAGCTTTCTTT
CASSYSQGVGGTEAFF
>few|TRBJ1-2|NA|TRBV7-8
TGTGCCAGCAGCTATCAGGGTTGGGGCTACACCTTC
CASSYQGWGYTF
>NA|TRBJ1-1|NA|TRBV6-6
TGTGCCAGCAAAAAGGCCGGCACTGAAGCTTTCTTT
CASKKAGTEAFF
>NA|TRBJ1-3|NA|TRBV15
TGTGCCACCAGCTTACCGGGGAGCCTCTCTGGAAACACCATATATTTT
CATSLPGSLSGNTIYF
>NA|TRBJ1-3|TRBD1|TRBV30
TGTGCCTGGAGTAATCGGGGCAGGGGGCTGGCTGGAAACACCATATATTTT
CAWSNRGRGLAGNTIYF
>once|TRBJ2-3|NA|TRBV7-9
TGTGCCAGCAGCTTAGGAAAGGGGCAGAACACAGATACGCAGTATTTT
CASSLGKGQNTDTQYF
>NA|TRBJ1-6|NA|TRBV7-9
TGTGCCAGCAGCCCCCCATTCACGACGGACTCCTATAATTCACCCCTCCACTTT
CASSPPFTTDSYNSPLHF
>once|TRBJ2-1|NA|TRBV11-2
TGTGCCAGCAGCTTAGAGGTGGGCTCGAGCTCCTACAATGAGCAGTTCTTC
CASSLEVGSSSYNEQFF
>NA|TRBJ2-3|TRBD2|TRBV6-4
TGTGCCAGCAGTGACTCTAGCGGGGGGGCCGATACGCAGTATTTT
CASSDSSGGADTQYF
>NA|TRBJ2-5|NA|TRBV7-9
TGTGCCAGCAGCGCGTCTTTTCCCCCAGAGACCCAGTACTTC
CASSASFPPETQYF
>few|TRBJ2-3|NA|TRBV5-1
TGCGCCAGCAGCTTCTGGGGGAATGGGGTAACCACAGATACGCAGTATTTT
CASSFWGNGVTTDTQYF
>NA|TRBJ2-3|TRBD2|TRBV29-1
TGCAGCGTTGGAGGGCCCGCGGGGGGTAGCACAGATACGCAGTATTTT
CSVGGPAGGSTDTQYF
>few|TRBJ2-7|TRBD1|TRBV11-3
TGTGCCAGCAGCTCTCCAATACCTACAGACAGGGCCTCCTACGAGCAGTACTTC
CASSSPIPTDRASYEQYF
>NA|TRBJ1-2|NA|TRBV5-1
TGCGCCAGCAGCTTCCAGGGCGCTAACTATGGCTACACCTTC
CASSFQGANYGYTF
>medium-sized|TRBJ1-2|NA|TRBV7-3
TGTGCCAGCAGCCCCTCCCATCGCCAGTATGGCTACACCTTC
CASSPSHRQYGYTF
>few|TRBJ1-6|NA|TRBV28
TGTGCCAGCAGTTTGGAGGGGGTCCTAAATTCACCCCTCCACTTT
CASSLEGVLNSPLHF
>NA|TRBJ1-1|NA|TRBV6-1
TGTGCCAGCGAGGGGGGGGCTTTCTTT
CASEGGAFF
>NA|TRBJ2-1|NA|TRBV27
TGTGCCAGCAGTCCTCTCGGGATAGGCACAAATGAGCAGTTCTTC
CASSPLGIGTNEQFF
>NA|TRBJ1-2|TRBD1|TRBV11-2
TGTGCCAGCAGCTTAGGCGGGACAGCGTCACACTATGGCTACACCTTC
CASSLGGTASHYGYTF
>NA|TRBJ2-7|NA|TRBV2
TGTGCCAGCAGTACCCTAGACTTGTACGAGCAGTACTTC
CASSTLDLYEQYF
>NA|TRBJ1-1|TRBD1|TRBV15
TGTGCCACCAGCAGAGGTGGACAGGGGAACACTGAAGCTTTCTTT
CATSRGGQGNTEAFF
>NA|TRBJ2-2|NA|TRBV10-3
TGTGCCATAAAGGGGGGGCCTGTGACCGGGGAGCTGTTTTTT
CAIKGGPVTGELFF
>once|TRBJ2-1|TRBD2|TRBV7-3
TGTGCCAGCAGCTTAACTCCCCTAGCGGGAGCGAATGAGCAGTTCTTC
CASSLTPLAGANEQFF
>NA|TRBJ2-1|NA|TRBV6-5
TGTGCCAGCAGTTACGGGGCGGGTGAGCAGTTCTTC
CASSYGAGEQFF
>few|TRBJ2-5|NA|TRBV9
TGTGCCAGCAGCCCCCGGGGGAGAGTTGATGAGACCCAGTACTTC
CASSPRGRVDETQYF
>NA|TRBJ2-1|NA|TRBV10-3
TGTGCCATCGGTAGTGGGCCTATGGGGAATGAGCAGTTCTTC
CAIGSGPMGNEQFF